This section outlines one TCR beta chain sequence together with its context. TCRdb reprocessed the 5' RACE reads and keeps a single row for each CDR3 protein, giving no DNA. The sample table sets out hundreds of thousands of distinct CDR3 sequences. The record originates from a study of T cells expressing NK-cell markers. Study in general: According to the study, TCR beta repertoires originated from sorted CD3+CD56+NKG2C+, CD3+CD56+NKG2C- and CD3+CD56-NKG2C+ T cells.

The CDR3 contains 15 residues. Germline CDR1 is MNHNS and CDR2 is SASEGT. This receptor was obtained from a woman aged 18 to 69 in good health. The chain joins TRBV6-1 to TRBJ2-5; TCRdb calls TRBD1, which cannot be checked without DNA. The material sequenced was blood T cells: a sorted CD56 or NKG2C T cell subset, CD4+ or CD8+ T cells, or bulk PBMC T cells (not recorded which). The CDR3: CASSTGQTYQETQYF.